Included here is one T cell receptor (beta chain) sequence, with context. The record originates from a study of blood T cell repertoires in COVID-19. Looking at the study overall: Collection of acute and convalescent COVID-19 samples took place in the United States, Italy and Spain. PBMCs, B-cell-depleted T cells, or T cells were the source of the cDNA or gDNA that made up the material.

Methods used by the authors: By means of reference gene primer amplification, nucleated cell counts were estimated. The assay was immunoSEQ multiplex PCR, and TCRdb's table has in-frame clones only and misses some. From that table come the V and J calls and clone size; the DNA was used to work out D and trimming. Among approximately 150,000 clones listed, around 84% were seen once. Sequenced sample: peripheral blood. The TCR originated in a human donor with acute or convalescent COVID-19. The donor label of this sample is uncertain.

The CDR3 nucleotides read TGTGCCAGCAGTTCAGGGACAGCTAACTATGGCTACACCTTC. Its protein product is CASSSGTANYGYTF. The chain links TRBV28 to TRBJ1-2, with TRBD1 matching over 7 bases. The CDR3 totals 14 residues. V lost 4 bases to trimming and J lost 0 bases; unmatched junction nucleotides: 2. In germline, CDR1 is MDHEN, CDR2 SYDVKM.